This T cell receptor beta chain was observed in a study of T-cell memory formation after mild COVID-19. Across the study: TCR clustering was largely donor specific.

TCRalpha and TCRbeta libraries used 5'RACE with constant-segment primers and UMIs. MiXCR, applied by TCRdb to the 5' RACE reads, yields one record per CDR3 protein. Here the sample spans about 560,000 distinct CDR3 sequences, around 15% being singletons. V lost 2 bases and J lost 5, with 16 bases in between. CDR3 size: 15 residues. Germline V gene lookup returns CDR1 SGDLS and CDR2 YYNGEE. The rearrangement uses TRBV9 and TRBJ2-5; perhaps TRBD2 as D (6 bases). This TCR came from an adult woman who had mild COVID-19 (a few samples of this study predate the infection). Cell type and time point are not known. The sample consisted of PBMCs or a T cell subset sorted from them (not recorded which). The CDR3, as DNA: TGTGCCAGCAGCGTTTCTGGCGGGATTACGGAGACCCAGTACTTC. Translation gives CASSVSGGITETQYF.